Following are 27 T cell receptor beta chains from one sample sequenced in a study of blood T cell repertoires in COVID-19. Clones were sequenced by immunoSEQ multiplex PCR, and TCRdb holds only the in-frame ones, with some missing. This sample has some 97,000 clones, with around 81% found just once. Input material: peripheral blood. The receptor set was obtained from a man in his forties or fifties with active or convalescent COVID-19.

The CDR3 protein is CSARVGQGGTGELFF. The CDR3 region has the DNA TGCAGCGCCCGGGTAGGACAGGGGGGCACCGGGGAGCTGTTTTTT. The chain carries TRBV29-1 and TRBJ2-2, with 10 bases lining up with TRBD1. Trimming removed 7 bases from V and 4 bases from J; junction bases left unmatched: 9. The CDR3 extends over 15 amino acids. Germline V gene data show CDR1 as SQVTM and CDR2 as ANQGSEA.

The chain is built from TRBV29-1 and TRBJ2-7; D might be TRBD1 (6 bases). Trimming pared 1 base from V and 6 bases from J, leaving 10 bases between. Germline V gene sequence: CDR1 SQVTM, CDR2 ANQGSEA. There are 12 residues in the CDR3. CDR3 region: CSVEGQGFEQYF. The CDR3 DNA follows: TGCAGCGTTGAAGGGCAGGGGTTCGAGCAGTACTTC.

This chain connects TRBV14 to TRBJ1-4; D unclear. This CDR3 is 16 amino acids long. V dropped 5 bases and J dropped 3 bases, with 16 bases sitting between them. Looked up from germline, CDR1 is SGHDN and CDR2 is FVKESK. The DNA for the CDR3 is TGTGCCAGCAGCGGAAGCTGGGAGACGGCTAATGAAAAACTGTTTTTT. Its translation: CASSGSWETANEKLFF.

The CDR3 loop is CASSVGTSGRSTDTQYF. DNA of the CDR3: TGTGCCAGCAGCGTAGGGACTAGCGGGAGATCGACAGATACGCAGTATTTT. V is TRBV9 and J is TRBJ2-3; 13 nucleotides match TRBD2. This CDR3 contains 17 residues. V gave up 0 bases and J gave up 3 bases; unmatched junction bases: 4. CDR1 and CDR2 (germline): SGDLS, YYNGEE.

The chain links TRBV25-1 to TRBJ1-1; D gene uncertain. Germline loops: CDR1 MGHDK, CDR2 SYGVNS. Trimming took off 5 bases at V and 1 base at J, with 11 bases between the two ends. This CDR3 is 14 amino acids long. DNA of the CDR3: TGTGCCAGCAGTCCGGTACAGAGGAACACTGAAGCTTTCTTT. It yields the protein CASSPVQRNTEAFF.

CDR3 protein: CAWSPSTATNEKLFF. The CDR3 coding sequence is TGTGCCTGGAGTCCATCGACAGCAACTAATGAAAAACTGTTTTTT. V is TRBV30 and J is TRBJ1-4; a possible D gene is TRBD1 (5 bases). Trimming pared 2 bases from V and 0 bases from J, leaving 10 bases between. This CDR3 has 15 amino acids. Germline-derived CDR1 and CDR2 are GTSNPN and SVGIG (reference sequence).

This chain links TRBV18 with TRBJ2-2; tentatively, D is TRBD2 (6 bases). The CDR3 is 20 residues long. Per germline, CDR1 KGHSH and CDR2 LQKENI. V lost 1 base, J lost 4 bases, and 25 bases lay in between. CDR3 coding DNA: TGTGCCAGCTCACCACGCACCGGGCCCAGACTAGGTGTAGGCACCGGGGAGCTGTTTTTT. Translated: CASSPRTGPRLGVGTGELFF.

The chain links TRBV5-4 to TRBJ2-2, with a weak D call TRBD1 (8 bases). The V gene lost 4 bases and the J gene lost 6 bases, with 19 bases spanning the gap. The CDR3 totals 16 residues. Germline lookup yields CDR1 SGHNT and CDR2 YYREEE (reference sequence). This CDR3 is CASSGWTGRDSGELFF. The CDR3 DNA reads as TGTGCCAGCAGCGGATGGACAGGGAGGGATTCCGGGGAGCTGTTTTTT.

Written as DNA, the CDR3 is TGTGCCAGCAGTGAGGGACAGTCATTTAATGAAAAACTGTTTTTT. Translated, it gives CASSEGQSFNEKLFF. The chain links TRBV2 to TRBJ1-4, with 7 positions matching TRBD1. V shed 3 bases, J shed 4 bases, and the junction held 5 bases outside the gene matches. Looked up from germline, CDR1 is SNHLY and CDR2 is FYNNEI. This CDR3 contains 15 residues.

This sequence joins TRBV6-6 and TRBJ2-1; no reliable D call. The CDR3 spans 15 residues. Germline-derived CDR1 and CDR2 are MNHNY and SVGAGI (reference sequence). V was cut by 0 bases and J by 0 bases, with 6 bases left in between. The CDR3 region has the DNA TGTGCCAGCAGTTACTCAACGGGCTCCTACAATGAGCAGTTCTTC. Its translation: CASSYSTGSYNEQFF.

V gene TRBV5-4 combines with J gene TRBJ1-2; D unresolved. CDR1 is SGHNT and CDR2 is YYREEE in the germline V gene (reference sequence). This CDR3 region has 13 residues. V was trimmed by 1 base and J by 8 bases, leaving 12 bases between them. In DNA, the CDR3 is TGTGCCAGCAGCTTGTTCCGGGGAGCCGGCTACACCTTC. Protein: CASSLFRGAGYTF.

The chain is built from TRBV29-1 and TRBJ2-5; 8 bases line up with TRBD2. J was trimmed by 5 bases and V by 8 bases; bases with no gene match: 10. Germline CDR1 reads SQVTM; CDR2 reads ANQGSEA. CDR3 size: 13 residues. CDR3 protein: CSSHGLAGETQYF. CDR3 nucleotides: TGCAGCTCTCACGGACTAGCTGGGGAGACCCAGTACTTC.

The chain uses TRBV4-2 and TRBJ2-1, with D tentatively TRBD1 (7 bases). The CDR3 is made up of 15 amino acids. The germline V gene encodes CDR1 LGHNA and CDR2 YNFKEQ. V was cut by 4 bases and J by 5 bases, with 15 bases left in between. CDR3 loop: CASSPQGGNHNEQFF. For the CDR3, the DNA is TGTGCCAGCAGCCCCCAGGGGGGTAACCACAATGAGCAGTTCTTC.

The chain has TRBV29-1 and TRBJ2-3, with TRBD2 matching over 9 bases. The CDR3 sequence is 16 residues long. Per germline, CDR1 SQVTM and CDR2 ANQGSEA. V lost 0 bases to trimming and J lost 2 bases; unmatched junction nucleotides: 6. CDR3 sequence reads: CSVEEEVAGATDTQYF. The CDR3 bases are TGCAGCGTTGAAGAAGAGGTAGCGGGAGCCACAGATACGCAGTATTTT.

The rearrangement uses TRBV12-3 or TRBV12-4 and TRBJ1-1, with D uncertain. The V end was cut by 9 bases, the J end by 5 bases, with 13 bases between. The CDR3 spans 12 residues. The CDR3 spells CASTWGGTEAFF. The CDR3 nucleotides read TGTGCCAGTACTTGGGGAGGGACTGAAGCTTTCTTT.

The chain has TRBV7-8 and TRBJ1-4; possible D gene TRBD1, 6 bases. CDR3 length equals 14 residues. CDR1 and CDR2 from the germline V gene are SGHVS and FQNEAQ. Trimming shortened V by 6 bases and J by 5 bases, and 13 bases separated the two germline ends. CDR3 in amino acids: CASRKGTGNEKLFF. CDR3 in DNA: TGTGCCAGCAGGAAAGGCACAGGGAATGAAAAACTGTTTTTT.

This rearrangement joins TRBV5-4 to TRBJ1-2, with TRBD1 matching 7 bases. The CDR3 totals 14 residues. J was trimmed by 8 bases and V by 3 bases; bases with no gene match: 10. CDR1 is SGHNT, CDR2 YYREEE, per germline (reference sequence). The chain's CDR3 is CASSYGTAGEGYTF. CDR3 nucleotide sequence: TGTGCCAGCAGCTACGGGACAGCTGGAGAAGGCTACACCTTC. Combining the CDR3 with reference TRBV5-4 and TRBJ1-2 gives the whole variable domain ETGVTQSPTHLIKTRGQQVTLRCSSQSGHNTVSWYQQALGQGPQFIFQYYREEENGRGNFPPRFSGLQFPNYSSELNVNALELDDSALYLCASSYGTAGEGYTFGSGTRLTVV.

The rearrangement joins TRBV24-1 to TRBJ2-2, with D maybe TRBD2 (5 bases). V lost 9 bases and J lost 5, with 12 bases in between. The CDR3 is 13 residues long. The germline V gene has CDR1 KGHDR and CDR2 SFDVKD. CDR3 protein: CATGQPGTGELFF. The CDR3 DNA reads as TGTGCCACCGGGCAACCGGGAACCGGGGAGCTGTTTTTT.

Judged by abundance, this clone is medium-sized (0.01 to 0.1%). CDR3 region: CASSFGTSVYNEQFF. CDR3 sequence (DNA): TGTGCCAGCAGTTTCGGGACTAGCGTATACAATGAGCAGTTCTTC. V and J are TRBV27 and TRBJ2-1; 10 bases match TRBD2. Germline V gene data show CDR1 as MNHEY and CDR2 as SMNVEV (reference sequence). Unmatched junction bases numbered 3, after V lost 3 bases and J lost 4 bases. The CDR3 has 15 amino acids.

The V gene is TRBV3-1 (or the pseudogene TRBV3-2), the J gene TRBJ1-1, with unresolved D. Per the germline V gene, CDR1 is LGHDT and CDR2 is YNNKEL (reference sequence). The CDR3 totals 14 residues. The ends were cut back, 3 bases at V and 5 bases at J, with 13 bases in the middle. The CDR3 sequence: CASSHGGSGTEAFF. The CDR3 nucleotides read TGTGCCAGCAGCCACGGCGGGTCGGGAACTGAAGCTTTCTTT.

The chain joins TRBV3-1 (or the pseudogene TRBV3-2) to TRBJ1-4; 7 nucleotides line up with TRBD1. The junction had 11 bases not matched to a gene; V was cut back by 6 bases and J by 7 bases. This CDR3 has 15 amino acids. Germline-derived CDR1 and CDR2 are LGHDT and YNNKEL (reference sequence). CDR3 nucleotide sequence: TGTGCCAGCAGTTGGACAGGATACCAAGGTGAAAAACTGTTTTTT. Amino acid sequence: CASSWTGYQGEKLFF.

CDR3 in amino acids: CASSVGQYPYNEQFF. CDR3 nucleotide sequence: TGTGCCAGCAGCGTAGGGCAATACCCATACAATGAGCAGTTCTTC. V is TRBV9 and J is TRBJ2-1; no reliable D call. Germline loops: CDR1 SGDLS, CDR2 YYNGEE. Trimming left V 0 bases short and J 4 bases short, with 11 bases between. The CDR3 contains 15 residues.

This chain uses TRBV24-1 with TRBJ2-1, with TRBD2 matching over 7 bases. This CDR3 is 16 amino acids long. V lost 1 base and J lost 6; bases outside the gene matches: 8. Germline V gene lookup returns CDR1 KGHDR and CDR2 SFDVKD. The CDR3 DNA reads TGTGCCACCAGTGATTTTTCGGCTAGCGGCGCCAATGAGCAGTTCTTC. It encodes CATSDFSASGANEQFF.

This rearrangement joins TRBV5-1 to TRBJ2-3, with TRBD2 as a possible D gene (6 bases). The CDR3 extends over 18 amino acids. Trimming stripped 1 base from V and 0 bases from J, with 18 bases between. CDR1 is SGHRS, CDR2 YFSETQ, per germline. The CDR3 DNA sequence: TGCGCCAGCAGCTTGAACCCCCCTCGCGGGACTAGCACAGATACGCAGTATTTT. Protein: CASSLNPPRGTSTDTQYF.

The V gene is TRBV19, the J gene TRBJ2-2; 7 bases fit TRBD2. This CDR3 is built from 15 residues. The junction had 6 bases not matched to a gene; V was cut back by 3 bases and J by 5 bases. Germline CDR1 reads LNHDA; CDR2 reads SQIVND (reference sequence). CDR3 bases: TGTGCCAGTAGTATTAGCCTAGCGGTTACCGGGGAGCTGTTTTTT. Encoded protein: CASSISLAVTGELFF.

V usage is TRBV9 and J usage is TRBJ1-5; tentative D call: TRBD1 (6 bases). The V gene's germline CDR1 is SGDLS and CDR2 YYNGEE. V dropped 2 bases and J dropped 2 bases, with 8 bases sitting between them. CDR3 length equals 14 residues. The CDR3 nucleotides are TGTGCCAGCAGCGTTGGGGGCCGCAATCAGCCCCAGCATTTT. This sequence encodes CASSVGGRNQPQHF.

The J gene is TRBJ2-7, the V gene TRBV29-1; 12 bases agree with TRBD2. Unmatched junction bases numbered 7, after V lost 4 bases and J lost 6 bases. Germline loops: CDR1 SQVTM, CDR2 ANQGSEA. The CDR3 is 14 residues long. The DNA for the CDR3 is TGCAGCGTTGTTAGGACTAGCGGGACAGGCGAGCAGTACTTC. As protein: CSVVRTSGTGEQYF.